One and the same sample provided the 22 T cell receptor beta chains below, sequenced in a study of blood T cells in healthy people across ages. Combining a sample-barcoded 5' primer with a J-beta primer mix, a second PCR ran for roughly 7 to 11 cycles. TCRdb itself ran the 5' RACE reads through MiXCR, one entry per CDR3 protein. Of hundreds of thousands of distinct CDR3 sequences in the sample, 55% to 75% were seen once. The sequenced sample was blood. All receptors come from a man aged 25 to 40 in good health.

The chain links TRBV9 to TRBJ2-1; D is possibly TRBD1 or TRBD2 (6 bases each). CDR3 length: 15 amino acids. Trimming left V 0 bases short and J 8 bases short, with 15 bases between. The V gene's germline CDR1 is SGDLS and CDR2 YYNGEE. CDR3 region: CASSVGGAPGDEQFF. The CDR3 DNA is TGTGCCAGCAGCGTAGGGGGGGCCCCTGGGGATGAGCAGTTCTTC.

The chain employs TRBV29-1 and TRBJ2-1, with TRBD1 as a possible D gene (6 bases). The V and J ends lost 7 bases and 4 bases respectively, with 14 bases between them. Germline assignment: CDR1 SQVTM and CDR2 ANQGSEA. The CDR3 loop spans 13 amino acids. The CDR3 DNA reads TGCAGCGCCGCCCGGGACACTTACAATGAGCAGTTCTTC. This sequence encodes CSAARDTYNEQFF.

As to this clonotype: This clone may be a read error of a much larger clone one base away. This CDR3 reads CASSQGLGGTYEQFF. In DNA form, the CDR3 reads TGTGCCAGCAGCCAAGGTTTAGGAGGGACCTACGAGCAGTTCTTC. V usage is TRBV3-1 and J usage is TRBJ2-1; the D gene is possibly TRBD2 (6 bases). From germline, CDR1 is LGHDT and CDR2 YNNKEL (reference sequence). The CDR3 covers 15 residues. The V gene lost 1 base and the J gene lost 10 bases, with 17 bases spanning the gap.

The V and J genes are TRBV6-2 or TRBV6-3 and TRBJ2-1; 14 bases map to TRBD2. The J segment lost 10 bases and the V segment lost 3 bases, leaving 14 bases of the junction unmatched. This CDR3 region has 18 residues. Germline loops: CDR1 MNHEY, CDR2 SVGEGT. CDR3 sequence (DNA): TGTGCCAGCAGTTATTGGGGACTAGCGGGGGCACAATGGGGAGAGCAGTTCTTC. Residues: CASSYWGLAGAQWGEQFF.

The chain uses TRBV20-1 and TRBJ2-4; TRBD1 matches 7 bases. J gave up 8 bases and V 2 bases, and 9 bases lay outside the gene matches. Germline V lookup: CDR1 DFQATT, CDR2 SNEGSKA (reference sequence). The CDR3 is 14 amino acids. The CDR3 nucleotides read TGCAGTGCTAGACCTACAGGGGCTAGGGACATTCAGTACTTC. This codes for CSARPTGARDIQYF.

The sample holds a few counts of this clonotype. The J gene is TRBJ1-1, the V gene TRBV11-2; no clear D. V was shortened by 2 bases and J by 3 bases, with 13 bases between the two germline ends. Germline V lookup: CDR1 SGHAT, CDR2 FQNNGV. CDR3 size: 15 residues. The CDR3 here is CASSLNPGADTEAFF. Written as DNA, the CDR3 is TGTGCCAGCAGCTTAAACCCCGGTGCGGACACTGAAGCTTTCTTT.

This clonotype appeared a few times. The chain has TRBV7-2 and TRBJ2-1; TRBD1 agrees at 8 bases. The germline CDR1 and CDR2 sequences are SGHTA and FQGNSA. V dropped 6 bases and J dropped 7; count of bases not matched to a gene: 14. This CDR3 contains 16 residues. The CDR3 bases are TGTGCCAGCAGAGGTGCCGGGACAGGAGTGGGGAATGAGCAGTTCTTC. Translation: CASRGAGTGVGNEQFF.

The chain has TRBV20-1 and TRBJ2-1; the match to TRBD2 covers 7 bases. CDR1 and CDR2 from the germline V gene are DFQATT and SNEGSKA (reference sequence). J was trimmed by 15 bases and V by 3 bases; bases with no gene match: 11. The CDR3 sequence is 12 residues long. The CDR3 loop reads CSASPAGWTLFF. For the CDR3, the DNA is TGCAGTGCTAGCCCAGCGGGGTGGACCCTGTTCTTC.

The CDR3 nucleotides read TGTGCCATCATGAGAAGTGAGGCTAGGGCCAACGTCCTGACTTTC. This sequence encodes CAIMRSEARANVLTF. This chain connects TRBV10-3 to TRBJ2-6; D gene unclear. Trimming left V 7 bases short and J 5 bases short, with 15 bases between. CDR1 is ENHRY and CDR2 is SYGVKD in the germline V gene. The CDR3 consists of 15 residues.

V and J are TRBV5-1 and TRBJ2-1; D possibly corresponds to TRBD2 (6 bases). CDR3 size: 13 residues. With 3 bases removed from V and 7 bases from J, the gap between germline ends came to 11 bases. CDR1 SGHRS and CDR2 YFSETQ come from the germline V gene. In nucleotides, the CDR3 is TGCGCCAGCAGCTCTCCGGGGAGGAATGAGCAGTTCTTC. Protein product: CASSSPGRNEQFF.

This clonotype was counted between two and nine times. V gene TRBV6-2 or TRBV6-3 combines with J gene TRBJ2-1, with D perhaps matching TRBD2 (6 bases). TRBJ2-7 explains the end of the DNA better; the J call may be wrong. This CDR3 spans 14 amino acids. Germline-derived CDR1 and CDR2 are MNHEY and SVGEGT. CDR3 DNA sequence: TGTGCCAGCTGCGGGACGAGCTCCTACAATGAGCAGTACTTC. It translates to CASCGTSSYNEQYF.

This clonotype was counted a few times. This chain links TRBV7-2 with TRBJ1-2; 7 bases match TRBD1. The J segment lost 0 bases and the V segment lost 0 bases, leaving 7 bases of the junction unmatched. Germline V gives CDR1 SGHTA, CDR2 FQGNSA. The CDR3 length is 17 residues. The CDR3 loop is CASSLAGTVSSNYGYTF. The CDR3 DNA is TGTGCCAGCAGCTTAGCGGGGACAGTATCTTCTAACTATGGCTACACCTTC.

The chain carries TRBV4-1 and TRBJ2-3; D remains unclear. Germline-derived CDR1 and CDR2 are MGHRA and YSYEKL. V gave up 0 bases and J gave up 7 bases, with 17 bases separating them. The CDR3 loop spans 16 amino acids. The CDR3 here is CASSQEQAQGAHTQYF. DNA for the CDR3: TGCGCCAGCAGCCAAGAGCAAGCCCAAGGAGCACATACGCAGTATTTT.

This clonotype was recorded many times. The chain recombines TRBV29-1 with TRBJ1-2; D call uncertain. V shed 6 bases and J shed 2 bases, with 13 bases lying between them. CDR1 SQVTM and CDR2 ANQGSEA come from the germline V gene. CDR3 length equals 13 residues. Here the CDR3 DNA reads TGCAGCGTACTAGGGAACCTAAACTATGGCTACACCTTC. It encodes CSVLGNLNYGYTF.

The rearrangement uses TRBV10-3 and TRBJ1-3; D call uncertain. With 6 bases removed from V and 2 bases from J, the gap between germline ends came to 14 bases. The CDR3 runs to 15 residues. Germline CDR1 reads ENHRY; CDR2 reads SYGVKD. CDR3 in amino acids: CAIRNEEFAGNTIYF. CDR3 in DNA: TGTGCCATCAGGAACGAGGAGTTCGCTGGAAACACCATATATTTT.

V usage is TRBV20-1 and J usage is TRBJ1-6; 10 positions match TRBD1. Germline V gives CDR1 DFQATT, CDR2 SNEGSKA (reference sequence). CDR3 length: 15 amino acids. The J segment lost 2 bases and the V segment lost 6 bases, leaving 4 bases of the junction unmatched. The CDR3 sequence is CSARTGGPYNSPLHF. In DNA, the CDR3 is TGCAGTGCGAGGACAGGGGGACCCTATAATTCACCCCTCCACTTT.

The chain recombines TRBV4-3 with TRBJ2-1, with D perhaps TRBD2 (5 bases). The CDR3 contains 12 residues. V lost 0 bases and J lost 8, with 5 bases in between. Germline CDR1 LGHNA, CDR2 YSLEER. CDR3 sequence: CASSQDSDEQFF. CDR3 nucleotides: TGCGCCAGCAGCCAAGATAGCGATGAGCAGTTCTTC.

The table lists this clonotype with many counts. The J gene is TRBJ1-4, the V gene TRBV7-2; D not resolved. The CDR3 length is 15 residues. V lost 5 bases and J lost 10, with 20 bases in between. The germline gives CDR1 SGHTA, CDR2 FQGNSA. The CDR3 sequence: CASSPEGFREGKLFF. The CDR3, as DNA: TGTGCCAGCAGCCCTGAGGGTTTTCGGGAGGGAAAACTGTTTTTT. The full variable domain, in which reference TRBV7-2 and TRBJ1-4 provide the parts outside the CDR3, is GAGVSQSPSNKVTEKGKDVELRCDPISGHTALYWYRQSLGQGLEFLIYFQGNSAPDKSGLPSDRFSAERTGGSVSTLTIQRTQQEDSAVYLCASSPEGFREGKLFFGSGTQLSVL.

This clonotype was counted only a few times. The chain employs TRBV4-3 and TRBJ1-1, with D perhaps matching TRBD1 (5 bases). Per germline, CDR1 LGHNA and CDR2 YSLEER. Trimming stripped 5 bases from V and 2 bases from J, with 9 bases between. The CDR3 contains 13 residues. The CDR3 DNA reads as TGCGCCAGCAGCGGGACGTACAACACTGAAGCTTTCTTT. It specifies CASSGTYNTEAFF.

This chain links TRBV29-1 with TRBJ1-5; perhaps TRBD1 as D (5 bases). The CDR3 extends over 14 amino acids. V was trimmed by 4 bases and J by 6 bases, leaving 16 bases between them. Germline loops: CDR1 SQVTM, CDR2 ANQGSEA. CDR3 in DNA: TGCAGCGTTGCCGCGGGGTCGGGGGTTCAGCCCCAGCATTTT. It codes for CSVAAGSGVQPQHF.

In this sample, this clonotype turned up a few times. J is TRBJ2-5 and V is TRBV4-2; 12 bases agree with TRBD2. Germline V CDR1 and CDR2: LGHNA, YNFKEQ. Trimming removed 3 bases from V and 2 bases from J; junction bases left unmatched: 7. There are 17 residues in the CDR3. CDR3 bases: TGTGCCAGCAGCCAGTTCGGACTAGCGGGAAGACAAGAGACCCAGTACTTC. Translating gives CASSQFGLAGRQETQYF.

This chain links TRBV29-1 with TRBJ2-7; maybe TRBD2 (5 bases). This CDR3 has 14 residues. Trimming pared 7 bases from V and 0 bases from J, leaving 16 bases between. Germline CDR1 reads SQVTM; CDR2 reads ANQGSEA. CDR3 amino acids: CSGERPNSSYEQYF. The DNA for the CDR3 is TGCAGCGGAGAGCGGCCTAATAGCTCCTACGAGCAGTACTTC.